What follows are 20 T cell receptor beta chains derived from one specimen sequenced in a study of regulatory T cells in long-lasting Graves disease. The time point is: newly diagnosed GD, antithyroid drugs for less than 3 months. The authors made the TCR library using RNA they extracted from PBMCs. Arm-PCR of CDR3 regions and iRepertoire HTBI primers were the basis on which TCR beta libraries were built. One entry per CDR3 protein results from TCRdb running MiXCR on the multiplex PCR reads. The sample yields 300,000 to 400,000 distinct CDR3 sequences, around 16% seen once. The input for sequencing was peripheral blood mononuclear cells (PBMCs), taken at new diagnosis, from a patient treated with antithyroid drugs. Every receptor here comes from a female donor with Graves disease.

On this clonotype: Mismatch with germline at one junction end may stem from a read error. V usage is TRBV12-3 or TRBV12-4 and J usage is TRBJ2-3; TRBD2 might be the D (5 bases). There are 13 residues in the CDR3. The CDR3 sequence: CASSLARGGTRYF. In DNA form, the CDR3 reads TGTGCCAGCAGTTTAGCTAGAGGAGGCACGCGGTATTTT.

In its sample, this clonotype was seen many times. The chain links TRBV28 to TRBJ2-7; possibly TRBD2 for D (5 bases). Looked up from germline, CDR1 is MDHEN and CDR2 is SYDVKM. The ends were cut back, 4 bases at V and 3 bases at J, with 16 bases in the middle. The CDR3 covers 15 residues. CDR3 coding DNA: TGTGCCAGCAGTTCCCCCCCCGAGGGTCTCTACGAGCAGTACTTC. It yields the protein CASSSPPEGLYEQYF.

At least ten counts were recorded for this clonotype. This rearrangement joins TRBV5-1 to TRBJ2-1; possibly TRBD2 for D (7 bases). In germline, CDR1 is SGHRS, CDR2 YFSETQ. The CDR3 totals 16 residues. V lost 4 bases to trimming and J lost 4 bases, with 18 bases between them. Here the CDR3 DNA reads TGCGCCAGCAGCCTCCGCGCGGCGGGGGCGTACAATGAGCAGTTCTTC. Translating it yields CASSLRAAGAYNEQFF.

This clonotype was seen ten or more times. The chain joins TRBV3-1 to TRBJ1-1; D uncertain. The germline V gene encodes CDR1 LGHDT and CDR2 YNNKEL (reference sequence). CDR3 length equals 14 residues. The V end lost 2 bases, the J end lost 2 bases, and 9 bases lay between the germline ends. The CDR3 DNA follows: TGTGCCAGCAGCCAACGAGATTTCAACACTGAAGCTTTCTTT. Amino acid sequence: CASSQRDFNTEAFF.

The rearrangement uses TRBV7-9 and TRBJ1-1; D might be TRBD1 (5 bases). V shed 1 base and J shed 1 base, with 16 bases lying between them. The CDR3 totals 17 residues. CDR1 SEHNR and CDR2 FQNEAQ come from the germline V gene (reference sequence). CDR3 residues: CASSLVGGGRGNTEAFF. CDR3 nucleotide sequence: TGTGCCAGCAGCTTAGTCGGGGGAGGGCGAGGGAACACTGAAGCTTTCTTT.

The gene calls are TRBV11-2 and TRBJ1-2; 8 bases fit TRBD1. The V and J ends lost 6 bases and 2 bases, in that order; junction bases with no gene match: 8. CDR3 size: 15 residues. In germline, CDR1 is SGHAT, CDR2 FQNNGV. CDR3 loop: CASRRTRTGNYGYTF. The CDR3 coding sequence is TGTGCCAGCAGACGGACGCGGACAGGGAACTATGGCTACACCTTC.

The table lists this clonotype with a count of one. The chain carries TRBV7-9 and TRBJ2-5; 11 bases align to TRBD2. The CDR3 runs 16 residues. Germline trimming cut 4 bases from V and 1 base from J; bases unmatched to any gene: 5. Germline V gene sequence: CDR1 SEHNR, CDR2 FQNEAQ (reference sequence). The CDR3 DNA follows: TGTGCCAGCAGCTCACCTAGCGGGGGGCCCCAAGAGACCCAGTACTTC. It yields the protein CASSSPSGGPQETQYF.

This clonotype was counted ten times or more. J is TRBJ2-1 and V is TRBV20-1; TRBD2 matches 9 bases. The J segment lost 10 bases and the V segment lost 5 bases, leaving 12 bases of the junction unmatched. Per germline, CDR1 DFQATT and CDR2 SNEGSKA (reference sequence). This CDR3 has 14 amino acids. This CDR3 reads CSASIAGASEEQFF. CDR3 bases: TGCAGTGCTTCCATAGCGGGAGCCTCTGAGGAGCAGTTCTTC.

This clonotype has more than one count but fewer than ten. This may be a read error, as it is one base from a much larger clone. Given the absence of the conserved phenylalanine or tryptophan at the CDR3 end, a read error is likely. CDR3 amino acids: CASSFPALNTEAFL. CDR3 in DNA: TGTGCCAGCAGTTTTCCGGCCCTGAACACTGAAGCTTTCCTT. This rearrangement joins TRBV28 to TRBJ1-1; no reliable D call. The CDR3 totals 14 residues. Trimming cost V 3 bases and J 0 bases, with 8 bases left between them. Germline V gene sequence: CDR1 MDHEN, CDR2 SYDVKM.

The sample holds a few counts of this clonotype. The chain links TRBV6-1 to TRBJ1-1; 8 nucleotides agree with TRBD1. CDR3 length: 14 residues. From germline, CDR1 is MNHNS and CDR2 SASEGT. The V gene end was trimmed by 6 bases and the J gene end by 2 bases; junction bases not matched to a gene: 5. The chain's CDR3 is CASRPGQGNTEAFF. The CDR3 bases are TGTGCCAGCAGACCCGGACAGGGAAACACTGAAGCTTTCTTT.

This clonotype was picked up a small number of times. V is TRBV11-2 and J is TRBJ2-1; 7 bases are shared with TRBD1. This CDR3 has 16 amino acids. Germline V gives CDR1 SGHAT, CDR2 FQNNGV. Trimming took 1 base from V and 2 from J; bases not matched to a gene: 5. Here the CDR3 DNA reads TGTGCCAGCAGCTTAGTGACAGGGAGCACCTACAATGAGCAGTTCTTC. It codes for CASSLVTGSTYNEQFF. The complete variable domain, with remaining parts taken from reference TRBV11-2 and TRBJ2-1, reads EAGVAQSPRYKIIEKRQSVAFWCNPISGHATLYWYQQILGQGPKLLIQFQNNGVVDDSQLPKDRFSAERLKGVDSTLKIQPAKLEDSAVYLCASSLVTGSTYNEQFFGPGTRLTVL.

As for this clonotype: A read error is the likely source, as a far larger clone sits one nucleotide away. This chain uses TRBV7-2 with TRBJ2-3, with 8 bases matching TRBD2. Germline CDR1 reads SGHTA; CDR2 reads FQGNSA. This CDR3 region has 15 residues. In nucleotides, the CDR3 is TGTGCCAGCGCAATTAGCGGGACGAGCACAAATACGCAGTATTTT. This encodes CASAISGTSTNTQYF.

This chain links TRBV20-1 with TRBJ1-1; D is uncertain. CDR1 is DFQATT, CDR2 SNEGSKA, per germline (reference sequence). The CDR3 is 14 amino acids. V was pared by 0 bases and J by 7 bases, with 15 bases between. Here the CDR3 DNA reads TGCAGTGCTAGAGATCGGGAGGGAGGCGGTGAAGCTTTCTTT. Its translation: CSARDREGGGEAFF.

This clonotype was counted ten times or more. V is TRBV12-3 or TRBV12-4 and J is TRBJ1-1, with 7 bases matching TRBD1. Trimming took 6 bases from V and 1 from J; bases not matched to a gene: 11. This CDR3 region has 16 residues. The CDR3 sequence: CASSLNRGPRNTEAFF. The CDR3 DNA is TGTGCCAGCAGCCTAAACAGGGGACCCAGGAACACTGAAGCTTTCTTT.

V usage is TRBV4-1 and J usage is TRBJ2-5, with 7 bases matching TRBD2. The CDR3 consists of 12 residues. The V gene's germline CDR1 is MGHRA and CDR2 YSYEKL. Trimming took 5 bases from V and 6 from J; bases not matched to a gene: 3. The CDR3 reads CASSGEGKTQYF. In nucleotides, the CDR3 is TGCGCCAGCAGCGGGGAGGGAAAGACCCAGTACTTC.

As to this clonotype: This may stem from a read error, because a much larger clone lies one nucleotide away. V usage is TRBV6-2 or TRBV6-3 and J usage is TRBJ1-4; TRBD1 might be the D (6 bases). Germline V gene lookup returns CDR1 MNHEY and CDR2 SVGEGT. The CDR3 has 15 amino acids. The CDR3 is CASSNRVEANEKLLF. CDR3 nucleotide sequence: TGTGCCAGCAGTAACAGGGTGGAAGCTAATGAAAAACTGCTTTTT.

This clonotype occurred many times. The chain uses TRBV10-3 and TRBJ2-1, with TRBD2 identical over 12 bases. The length of the CDR3 is 16 residues. V gave up 4 bases and J gave up 4 bases; unmatched junction bases: 5. CDR1 ENHRY and CDR2 SYGVKD come from the germline V gene. CDR3 in DNA: TGTGCCATCAGTGCACAGACTAGCGGGAGTTACAATGAGCAGTTCTTC. Its protein product is CAISAQTSGSYNEQFF.

In its sample, this clonotype was seen many times. V and J are TRBV11-2 and TRBJ2-1, with TRBD2 matching 14 bases. The trim removed 4 bases at V and 9 bases at J, leaving 8 bases unmatched. This CDR3 is 16 amino acids long. The germline V gene encodes CDR1 SGHAT and CDR2 FQNNGV. The CDR3 loop is CASSSSTSGGAGEQFF. The CDR3 bases are TGTGCCAGCAGCTCGTCGACTAGCGGGGGGGCCGGTGAGCAGTTCTTC. Supplemented by reference TRBV11-2 and TRBJ2-1, the full variable domain reads EAGVAQSPRYKIIEKRQSVAFWCNPISGHATLYWYQQILGQGPKLLIQFQNNGVVDDSQLPKDRFSAERLKGVDSTLKIQPAKLEDSAVYLCASSSSTSGGAGEQFFGPGTRLTVL.

This clonotype has a count of ten or more. The gene calls are TRBV12-3 or TRBV12-4 and TRBJ1-1; the D gene is possibly TRBD1 (5 bases). CDR3 length: 15 amino acids. V was clipped by 3 bases and J by 4 bases, with 15 bases between them. CDR3 in DNA: TGTGCCAGCAGTTTCACTCCTCAAGGGGTCACTGAAGCTTTCTTT. Protein: CASSFTPQGVTEAFF.

Many counts were recorded for this clonotype. V and J are TRBV27 and TRBJ2-2; TRBD2 matches 11 bases. The CDR3 contains 17 residues. J was trimmed by 5 bases and V by 0 bases; bases with no gene match: 5. CDR1 is MNHEY, CDR2 SMNVEV, per germline (reference sequence). The CDR3 DNA sequence: TGTGCCAGCAGTTTATCCCTAGCGGGAGGAGGTACCGGGGAGCTGTTTTTT. Amino acid sequence: CASSLSLAGGGTGELFF.